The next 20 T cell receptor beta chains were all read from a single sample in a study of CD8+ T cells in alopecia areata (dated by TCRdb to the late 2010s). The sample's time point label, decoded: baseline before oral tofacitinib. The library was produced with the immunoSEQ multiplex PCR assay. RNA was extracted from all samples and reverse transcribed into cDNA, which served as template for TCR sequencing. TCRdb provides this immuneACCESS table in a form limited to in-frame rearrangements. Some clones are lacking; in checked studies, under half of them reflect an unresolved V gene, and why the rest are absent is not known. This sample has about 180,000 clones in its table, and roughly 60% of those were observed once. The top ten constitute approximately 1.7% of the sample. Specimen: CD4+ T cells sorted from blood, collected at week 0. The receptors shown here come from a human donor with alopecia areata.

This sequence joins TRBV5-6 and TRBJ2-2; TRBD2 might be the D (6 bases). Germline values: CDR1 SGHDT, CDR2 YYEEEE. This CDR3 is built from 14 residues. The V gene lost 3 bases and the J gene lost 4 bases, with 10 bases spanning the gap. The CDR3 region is CASSSGLITGELFF. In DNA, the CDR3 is TGTGCCAGCAGCTCGGGACTCATCACCGGGGAGCTGTTTTTT. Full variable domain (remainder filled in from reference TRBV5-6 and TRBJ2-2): DAGVTQSPTHLIKTRGQQVTLRCSPKSGHDTVSWYQQALGQGPQFIFQYYEEEERQRGNFPDRFSGHQFPNYSSELNVNALLLGDSALYLCASSSGLITGELFFGEGSRLTVL.

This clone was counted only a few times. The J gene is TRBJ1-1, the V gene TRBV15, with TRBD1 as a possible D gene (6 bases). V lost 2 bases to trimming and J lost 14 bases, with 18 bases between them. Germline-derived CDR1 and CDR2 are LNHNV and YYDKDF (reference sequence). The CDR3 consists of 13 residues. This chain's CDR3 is CATSRNTDGQLFF. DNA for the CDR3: TGTGCCACCAGCAGAAATACGGACGGACAGCTGTTCTTT.

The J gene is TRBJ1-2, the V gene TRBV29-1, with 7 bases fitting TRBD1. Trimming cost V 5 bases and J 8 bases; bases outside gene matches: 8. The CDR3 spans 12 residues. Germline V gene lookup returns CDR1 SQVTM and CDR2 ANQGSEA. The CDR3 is CSVTGTVGGYTF. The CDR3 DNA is TGCAGCGTTACCGGGACAGTAGGAGGCTACACCTTC.

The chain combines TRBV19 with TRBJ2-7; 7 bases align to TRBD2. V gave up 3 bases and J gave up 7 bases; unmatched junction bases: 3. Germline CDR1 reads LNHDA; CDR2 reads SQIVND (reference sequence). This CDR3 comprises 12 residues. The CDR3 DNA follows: TGTGCCAGTAGTATGGAAGCGGGGGAGCAGTACTTC. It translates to CASSMEAGEQYF.

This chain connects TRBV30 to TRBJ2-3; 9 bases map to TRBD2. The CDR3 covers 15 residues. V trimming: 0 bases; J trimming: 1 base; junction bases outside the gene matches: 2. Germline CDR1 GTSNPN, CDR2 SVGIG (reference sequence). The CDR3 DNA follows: TGTGCCTGGAGTGTACCTAGCGGGGGCACAGATACGCAGTATTTT. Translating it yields CAWSVPSGGTDTQYF.

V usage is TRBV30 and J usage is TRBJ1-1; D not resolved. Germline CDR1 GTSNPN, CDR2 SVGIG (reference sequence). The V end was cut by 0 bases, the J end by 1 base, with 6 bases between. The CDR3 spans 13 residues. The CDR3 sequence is CAWSVIGNTEAFF. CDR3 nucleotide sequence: TGTGCCTGGAGTGTTATAGGGAACACTGAAGCTTTCTTT.

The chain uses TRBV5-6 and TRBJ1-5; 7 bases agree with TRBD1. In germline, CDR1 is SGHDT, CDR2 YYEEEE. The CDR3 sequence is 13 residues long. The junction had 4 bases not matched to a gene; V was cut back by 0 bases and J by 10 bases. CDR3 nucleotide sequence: TGTGCCAGCAGCTTGGGACAGGGCAATCCCCAGCATTTT. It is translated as CASSLGQGNPQHF.

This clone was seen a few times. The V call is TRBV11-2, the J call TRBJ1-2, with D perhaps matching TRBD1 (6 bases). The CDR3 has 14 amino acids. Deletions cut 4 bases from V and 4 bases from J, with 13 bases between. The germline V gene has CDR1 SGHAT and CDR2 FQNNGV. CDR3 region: CASSSGQTLYGYTF. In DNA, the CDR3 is TGTGCCAGCAGCTCTGGACAGACCCTCTATGGCTACACCTTC.

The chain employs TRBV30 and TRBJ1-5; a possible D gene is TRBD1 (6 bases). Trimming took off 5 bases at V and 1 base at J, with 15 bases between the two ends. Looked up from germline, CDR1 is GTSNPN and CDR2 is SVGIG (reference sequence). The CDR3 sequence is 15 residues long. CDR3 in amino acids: CAWGLGGPSNQPQHF. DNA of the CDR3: TGTGCCTGGGGCCTAGGGGGTCCGAGCAATCAGCCCCAGCATTTT.

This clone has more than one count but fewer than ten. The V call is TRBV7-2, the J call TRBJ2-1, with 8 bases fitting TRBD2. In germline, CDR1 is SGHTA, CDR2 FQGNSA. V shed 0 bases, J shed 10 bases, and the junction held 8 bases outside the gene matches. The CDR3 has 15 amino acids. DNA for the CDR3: TGTGCCAGCAGCTTAGCGGAACTAGCGGTGGGGGAGCAGTTCTTC. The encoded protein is CASSLAELAVGEQFF.

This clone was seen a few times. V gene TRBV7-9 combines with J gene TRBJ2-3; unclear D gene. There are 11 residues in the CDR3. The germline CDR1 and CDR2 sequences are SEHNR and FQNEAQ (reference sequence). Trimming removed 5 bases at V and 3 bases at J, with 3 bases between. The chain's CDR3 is CASSPTDTQYF. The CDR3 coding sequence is TGTGCCAGCAGCCCGACAGATACGCAGTATTTT.

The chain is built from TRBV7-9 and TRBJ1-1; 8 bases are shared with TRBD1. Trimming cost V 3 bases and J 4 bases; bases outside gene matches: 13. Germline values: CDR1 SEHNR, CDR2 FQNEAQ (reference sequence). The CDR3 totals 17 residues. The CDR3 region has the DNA TGTGCCAGCAGCTTCGCAGGGGGCGCAGTAATGGCCACTGAAGCTTTCTTT. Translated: CASSFAGGAVMATEAFF.

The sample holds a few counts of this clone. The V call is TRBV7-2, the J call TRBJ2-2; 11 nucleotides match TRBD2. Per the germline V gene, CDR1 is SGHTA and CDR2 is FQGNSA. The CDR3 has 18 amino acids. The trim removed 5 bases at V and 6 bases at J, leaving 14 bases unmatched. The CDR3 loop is CASSLPEVLAGVAGELFF. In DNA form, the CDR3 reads TGTGCCAGCAGCCTCCCGGAGGTACTAGCGGGGGTCGCCGGGGAGCTGTTTTTT.

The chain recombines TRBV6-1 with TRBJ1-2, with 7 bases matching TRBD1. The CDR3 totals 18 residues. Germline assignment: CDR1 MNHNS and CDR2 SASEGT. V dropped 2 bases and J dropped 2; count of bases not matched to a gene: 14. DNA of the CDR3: TGTGCCAGCAGTGAACGTGAGACAGGGAGGTTCCTCAACTATGGCTACACCTTC. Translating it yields CASSERETGRFLNYGYTF.

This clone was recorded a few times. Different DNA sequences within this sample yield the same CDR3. The CDR3 loop is CASSLGSYNEQFF. CDR3 sequence (DNA): TGTGCCAGCAGCTTGGGCTCCTACAATGAGCAGTTCTTC. The chain recombines TRBV7-2 with TRBJ2-1, with unresolved D. V was shortened by 3 bases and J by 0 bases, with 3 bases between the two germline ends. Looked up from germline, CDR1 is SGHTA and CDR2 is FQGNSA. CDR3 size: 13 residues.

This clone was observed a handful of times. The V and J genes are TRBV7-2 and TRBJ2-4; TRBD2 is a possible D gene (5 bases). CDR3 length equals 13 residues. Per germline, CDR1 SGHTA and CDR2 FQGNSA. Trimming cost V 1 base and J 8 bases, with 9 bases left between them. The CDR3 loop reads CASSLEFGDIQYF. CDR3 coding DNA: TGTGCCAGCAGCTTAGAGTTCGGGGACATTCAGTACTTC.

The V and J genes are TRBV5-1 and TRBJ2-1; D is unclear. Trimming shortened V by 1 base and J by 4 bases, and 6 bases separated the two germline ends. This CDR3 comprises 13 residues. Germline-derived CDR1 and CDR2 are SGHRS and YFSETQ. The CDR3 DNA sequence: TGCGCCAGCAGCTTGCAGGCGTACAATGAGCAGTTCTTC. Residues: CASSLQAYNEQFF.

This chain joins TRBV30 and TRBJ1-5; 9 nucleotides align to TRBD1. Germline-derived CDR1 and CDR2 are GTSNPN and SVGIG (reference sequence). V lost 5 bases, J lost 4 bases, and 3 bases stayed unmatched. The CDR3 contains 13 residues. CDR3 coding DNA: TGTGCCTGGGACAGGGGGATAAATCAGCCCCAGCATTTT. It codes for CAWDRGINQPQHF.

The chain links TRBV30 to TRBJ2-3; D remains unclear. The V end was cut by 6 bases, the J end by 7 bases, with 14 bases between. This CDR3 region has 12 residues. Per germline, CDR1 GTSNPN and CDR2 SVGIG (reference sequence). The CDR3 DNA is TGTGCCTGCAGTTTTCATCCAAATACGCAGTATTTT. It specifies CACSFHPNTQYF. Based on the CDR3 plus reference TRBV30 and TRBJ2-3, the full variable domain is SQTIHQWPATLVQPVGSPLSLECTVEGTSNPNLYWYRQAAGRGLQLLFYSVGIGQISSEVPQNLSASRPQDRQFILSSKKLLLSDSGFYLCACSFHPNTQYFGPGTRLTVL.

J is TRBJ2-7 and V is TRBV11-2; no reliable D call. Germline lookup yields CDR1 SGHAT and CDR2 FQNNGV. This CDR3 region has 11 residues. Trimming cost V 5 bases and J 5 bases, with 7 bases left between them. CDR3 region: CASSPLDEQYF. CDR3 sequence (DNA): TGTGCCAGCAGCCCCCTGGACGAGCAGTACTTC.